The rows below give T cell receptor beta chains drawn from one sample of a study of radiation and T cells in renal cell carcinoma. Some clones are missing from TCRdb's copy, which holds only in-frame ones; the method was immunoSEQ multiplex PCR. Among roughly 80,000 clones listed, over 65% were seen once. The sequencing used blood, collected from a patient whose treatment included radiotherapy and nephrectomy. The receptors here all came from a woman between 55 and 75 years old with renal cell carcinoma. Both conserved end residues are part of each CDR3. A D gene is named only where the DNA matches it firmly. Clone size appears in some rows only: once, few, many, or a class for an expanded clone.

CDR3 protein: CASSFGTNEKLFF
CDR3 DNA: TGTGCCAGCAGCTTTGGAACTAATGAAAAACTGTTTTTT
J gene: TRBJ1-4
V gene: TRBV5-6
D gene: -
clone size: -
CDR3 length: 13

CDR3 protein: CASSPASNQPQHF
CDR3 DNA: TGTGCCAGCAGTCCAGCTAGCAATCAGCCCCAGCATTTT
J gene: TRBJ1-5
V gene: TRBV6-5
D gene: -
clone size: -
CDR3 length: 13

CDR3 protein: CASSLSQRPDTQYF
CDR3 DNA: TGTGCCAGCAGCTTGAGTCAGCGGCCAGATACGCAGTATTTT
J gene: TRBJ2-3
V gene: TRBV5-4
D gene: -
clone size: few
CDR3 length: 14

CDR3 protein: CASGLVPGQEAFF
CDR3 DNA: TGTGCTAGTGGTTTGGTACCGGGACAAGAAGCTTTCTTT
J gene: TRBJ1-1
V gene: TRBV12-5
D gene: -
clone size: -
CDR3 length: 13

CDR3 protein: CAINPAGGHGYTF
CDR3 DNA: TGTGCCATCAACCCGGCGGGGGGACATGGCTACACCTTC
J gene: TRBJ1-2
V gene: TRBV10-3
D gene: -
clone size: -
CDR3 length: 13

CDR3 protein: CASSPGLTISSGNTIYF
CDR3 DNA: TGTGCCAGCTCACCCGGTCTGACAATCAGCTCTGGAAACACCATATATTTT
J gene: TRBJ1-3
V gene: TRBV18
D gene: -
clone size: -
CDR3 length: 17

CDR3 protein: CASSPRQLSNTGELFF
CDR3 DNA: TGCGCCAGCAGCCCCCGACAGCTCTCGAACACCGGGGAGCTGTTTTTT
J gene: TRBJ2-2
V gene: TRBV4-1
D gene: -
clone size: -
CDR3 length: 16

CDR3 protein: CASQLTSGSTGELFF
CDR3 DNA: TGTGCCAGCCAACTTACCTCAGGGAGCACCGGGGAGCTGTTTTTT
J gene: TRBJ2-2
V gene: TRBV2
D gene: -
clone size: -
CDR3 length: 15

CDR3 protein: CASSGSKADTQYF
CDR3 DNA: TGTGCCAGTAGTGGCAGCAAGGCAGATACGCAGTATTTT
J gene: TRBJ2-3
V gene: TRBV19
D gene: -
clone size: -
CDR3 length: 13

CDR3 protein: CASSPEKGAFF
CDR3 DNA: TGTGCCAGCTCACCAGAAAAAGGGGCTTTCTTT
J gene: TRBJ1-1
V gene: TRBV18
D gene: -
clone size: -
CDR3 length: 11

CDR3 protein: CASSSVGGRAGNLEAQYF
CDR3 DNA: TGTGCCAGCAGCTCGGTAGGCGGGAGAGCCGGGAACCTTGAGGCCCAGTACTTC
J gene: TRBJ2-5
V gene: TRBV7-2
D gene: TRBD2
clone size: -
CDR3 length: 18

CDR3 protein: CATSRARGLGNNEQFF
CDR3 DNA: TGTGCCACCAGCAGAGCTCGGGGGTTGGGGAACAATGAGCAGTTCTTC
J gene: TRBJ2-1
V gene: TRBV15
D gene: -
clone size: -
CDR3 length: 16

CDR3 protein: CASSQDWERGYGYTF
CDR3 DNA: TGTGCCAGCAGCCAGGACTGGGAGCGAGGCTATGGCTACACCTTC
J gene: TRBJ1-2
V gene: TRBV7-2
D gene: -
clone size: -
CDR3 length: 15

CDR3 protein: CASSGASGSPNEQFF
CDR3 DNA: TGTGCCAGCAGCGGCGCTAGCGGGAGTCCCAATGAGCAGTTCTTC
J gene: TRBJ2-1
V gene: TRBV5-6
D gene: TRBD2
clone size: -
CDR3 length: 15

CDR3 protein: CASSLGQSYGHTF
CDR3 DNA: TGCGCCAGCAGCCTGGGACAGTCCTATGGCCACACCTTC
J gene: TRBJ1-2
V gene: TRBV5-1
D gene: TRBD1
clone size: -
CDR3 length: 13

CDR3 protein: CSPGAGELFF
CDR3 DNA: TGCAGTCCAGGAGCCGGGGAGCTGTTTTTT
J gene: TRBJ2-2
V gene: TRBV20-1
D gene: -
clone size: -
CDR3 length: 10

CDR3 protein: CASSLVHVANYGYTF
CDR3 DNA: TGTGCCAGCAGCTTAGTCCATGTGGCTAACTATGGCTACACCTTC
J gene: TRBJ1-2
V gene: TRBV7-9
D gene: -
clone size: once
CDR3 length: 15

CDR3 protein: CASSLSVGLAVDEQFF
CDR3 DNA: TGTGCCAGCAGTTTATCGGTGGGACTAGCGGTAGATGAGCAGTTCTTC
J gene: TRBJ2-1
V gene: TRBV27
D gene: TRBD2
clone size: -
CDR3 length: 16

CDR3 protein: CASSELLGEGDQPQHF
CDR3 DNA: TGTGCCAGCAGTGAATTGTTAGGAGAGGGGGATCAGCCCCAGCATTTT
J gene: TRBJ1-5
V gene: TRBV6-1
D gene: -
clone size: -
CDR3 length: 16

CDR3 protein: CATTAGLNTEAFF
CDR3 DNA: TGTGCCACCACGGCAGGCCTGAACACTGAAGCTTTCTTT
J gene: TRBJ1-1
V gene: TRBV10-3
D gene: -
clone size: -
CDR3 length: 13

CDR3 protein: CASSVDGRAYEQYF
CDR3 DNA: TGTGCCAGCAGCGTAGACGGGAGAGCCTACGAGCAGTACTTC
J gene: TRBJ2-7
V gene: TRBV9
D gene: -
clone size: -
CDR3 length: 14

CDR3 protein: CASRDARQGSTGELFF
CDR3 DNA: TGTGCCAGCAGAGACGCGCGACAGGGGAGCACCGGGGAGCTGTTTTTT
J gene: TRBJ2-2
V gene: TRBV2
D gene: TRBD1
clone size: once
CDR3 length: 16

CDR3 protein: CASSFWVVGGRAREQYF
CDR3 DNA: TGTGCCAGCAGTTTTTGGGTGGTAGGCGGGAGGGCTCGCGAGCAGTACTTC
J gene: TRBJ2-7
V gene: TRBV27
D gene: TRBD2
clone size: -
CDR3 length: 17

CDR3 protein: CASSEFGAGNTIYF
CDR3 DNA: TGTGCCAGCAGTGAATTTGGGGCTGGAAACACCATATATTTT
J gene: TRBJ1-3
V gene: TRBV2
D gene: -
clone size: few
CDR3 length: 14

CDR3 protein: CASSSLRREAFF
CDR3 DNA: TGTGCCAGCAGCTCCCTGCGTCGGGAAGCTTTCTTT
J gene: TRBJ1-1
V gene: TRBV5-4
D gene: -
clone size: few
CDR3 length: 12

CDR3 protein: CASRRGQINQPQHF
CDR3 DNA: TGTGCCAGCAGGCGAGGACAGATCAATCAGCCCCAGCATTTT
J gene: TRBJ1-5
V gene: TRBV7-2
D gene: -
clone size: -
CDR3 length: 14

CDR3 protein: CASSGPLTDTQYF
CDR3 DNA: TGTGCCAGCAGCGGCCCGCTCACAGATACGCAGTATTTT
J gene: TRBJ2-3
V gene: TRBV9
D gene: -
clone size: -
CDR3 length: 13

CDR3 protein: CASSLGGRDEQYF
CDR3 DNA: TGTGCCAGCTCTTTGGGGGGACGGGACGAGCAGTACTTC
J gene: TRBJ2-7
V gene: TRBV5-6
D gene: -
clone size: -
CDR3 length: 13

CDR3 protein: CASNQGQFYEQYF
CDR3 DNA: TGTGCCAGCAACCAGGGACAATTCTACGAGCAGTACTTC
J gene: TRBJ2-7
V gene: TRBV2
D gene: -
clone size: few
CDR3 length: 13

CDR3 protein: CASSSDPDYEQYF
CDR3 DNA: TGTGCCAGCAGTTCGGACCCTGACTACGAGCAGTACTTC
J gene: TRBJ2-7
V gene: TRBV27
D gene: -
clone size: -
CDR3 length: 13

CDR3 protein: CASSSRGYTEAFF
CDR3 DNA: TGTGCCAGCAGCTCCAGGGGATACACTGAAGCTTTCTTT
J gene: TRBJ1-1
V gene: TRBV7-3
D gene: -
clone size: -
CDR3 length: 13

CDR3 protein: CASKSGPSTDTQYF
CDR3 DNA: TGCGCCAGCAAGTCGGGGCCTAGCACAGATACGCAGTATTTT
J gene: TRBJ2-3
V gene: TRBV4-1
D gene: -
clone size: -
CDR3 length: 14

CDR3 protein: CATSRDLRRTSGNEQFF
CDR3 DNA: TGTGCCACCAGCAGAGATCTGCGGAGGACTAGCGGCAATGAGCAGTTCTTC
J gene: TRBJ2-1
V gene: TRBV15
D gene: TRBD2
clone size: -
CDR3 length: 17

CDR3 protein: CASSYTGGTEAFF
CDR3 DNA: TGTGCCAGCAGCTACACAGGGGGCACTGAAGCTTTCTTT
J gene: TRBJ1-1
V gene: TRBV14
D gene: TRBD1
clone size: -
CDR3 length: 13

CDR3 protein: CASSSSTGDHGYTF
CDR3 DNA: TGTGCCAGCAGCTCCAGTACAGGGGACCATGGCTACACCTTC
J gene: TRBJ1-2
V gene: TRBV7-2
D gene: TRBD1
clone size: -
CDR3 length: 14

CDR3 protein: CASSPRFAGELFF
CDR3 DNA: TGTGCCAGCAGCCCTCGGTTCGCCGGGGAGCTGTTTTTT
J gene: TRBJ2-2
V gene: TRBV7-2
D gene: -
clone size: once
CDR3 length: 13

CDR3 protein: CASSGENEKLFF
CDR3 DNA: TGTGCCAGCAGTGGGGAAAATGAAAAACTGTTTTTT
J gene: TRBJ1-4
V gene: TRBV2
D gene: -
clone size: -
CDR3 length: 12

CDR3 protein: CASSLEGSGGGPGEKLFF
CDR3 DNA: TGTGCCAGCAGCTTAGAGGGGTCCGGGGGCGGTCCGGGTGAAAAACTGTTTTTT
J gene: TRBJ1-4
V gene: TRBV7-2
D gene: -
clone size: few
CDR3 length: 18

CDR3 protein: CASSPVRHGNTIYF
CDR3 DNA: TGTGCCAGCAGCCCGGTGAGGCATGGAAACACCATATATTTT
J gene: TRBJ1-3
V gene: TRBV14
D gene: -
clone size: -
CDR3 length: 14

CDR3 protein: CASSVQTGLTEAFF
CDR3 DNA: TGTGCCAGTAGTGTTCAAACAGGGCTCACTGAAGCTTTCTTT
J gene: TRBJ1-1
V gene: TRBV19
D gene: -
clone size: -
CDR3 length: 14

CDR3 protein: CASSFTTQGRRVETQYF
CDR3 DNA: TGCGCCAGCAGCTTTACAACACAGGGAAGAAGGGTAGAGACCCAGTACTTC
J gene: TRBJ2-5
V gene: TRBV5-1
D gene: -
clone size: many
CDR3 length: 17

CDR3 protein: CASQSRQGVQPQHF
CDR3 DNA: TGTGCCAGCCAATCCCGCCAGGGGGTTCAGCCCCAGCATTTT
J gene: TRBJ1-5
V gene: TRBV28
D gene: TRBD1
clone size: -
CDR3 length: 14

CDR3 protein: CAWSVLSPQGLNNEQFF
CDR3 DNA: TGTGCCTGGAGTGTACTATCCCCGCAGGGGCTCAACAATGAGCAGTTCTTC
J gene: TRBJ2-1
V gene: TRBV30
D gene: -
clone size: -
CDR3 length: 17

CDR3 protein: CASRIGAPTSNEKLFF
CDR3 DNA: TGTGCCAGCAGGATCGGGGCACCGACTTCTAATGAAAAACTGTTTTTT
J gene: TRBJ1-4
V gene: TRBV5-6
D gene: -
clone size: -
CDR3 length: 16

CDR3 protein: CASSLGVSSYEQYF
CDR3 DNA: TGTGCTAGCAGCTTAGGGGTTTCCTCCTACGAGCAGTACTTC
J gene: TRBJ2-7
V gene: TRBV7-7
D gene: -
clone size: -
CDR3 length: 14

CDR3 protein: CASSELVGAGEAFF
CDR3 DNA: TGTGCCAGCAGTGAACTCGTCGGGGCGGGTGAAGCTTTCTTT
J gene: TRBJ1-1
V gene: TRBV6-1
D gene: -
clone size: -
CDR3 length: 14

CDR3 protein: CASSFRGGWDTQYF
CDR3 DNA: TGTGCCAGCAGCTTCCGCGGGGGGTGGGATACGCAGTATTTT
J gene: TRBJ2-3
V gene: TRBV7-2
D gene: TRBD2
clone size: -
CDR3 length: 14

CDR3 protein: CASTKPGSGANVLTF
CDR3 DNA: TGTGCCAGCACGAAGCCGGGGTCTGGGGCCAACGTCCTGACTTTC
J gene: TRBJ2-6
V gene: TRBV6-5
D gene: -
clone size: -
CDR3 length: 15

CDR3 protein: CASSPAGGNTGELFF
CDR3 DNA: TGTGCCAGCAGCCCCGCGGGGGGCAACACCGGGGAGCTGTTTTTT
J gene: TRBJ2-2
V gene: TRBV11-2
D gene: TRBD2
clone size: few
CDR3 length: 15

CDR3 protein: CASRRGGNTEAFF
CDR3 DNA: TGTGCCAGCAGGAGGGGAGGGAACACTGAAGCTTTCTTT
J gene: TRBJ1-1
V gene: TRBV2
D gene: -
clone size: -
CDR3 length: 13